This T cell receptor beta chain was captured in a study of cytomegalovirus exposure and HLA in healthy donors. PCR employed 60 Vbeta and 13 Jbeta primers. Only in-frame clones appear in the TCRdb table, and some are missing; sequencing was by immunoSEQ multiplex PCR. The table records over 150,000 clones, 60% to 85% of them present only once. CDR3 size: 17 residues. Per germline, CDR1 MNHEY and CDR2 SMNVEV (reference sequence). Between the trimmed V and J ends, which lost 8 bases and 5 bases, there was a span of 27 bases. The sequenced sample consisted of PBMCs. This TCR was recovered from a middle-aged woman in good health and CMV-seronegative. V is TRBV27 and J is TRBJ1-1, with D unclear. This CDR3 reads CASSFTGPASHGTEAFF. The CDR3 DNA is TGTGCCAGCTCTTTTACGGGTCCGGCATCCCACGGGACTGAAGCTTTCTTT.